The 24 T cell receptor beta chains listed next were all sequenced from one sample in a study of blood T cells in healthy people across ages. For the second PCR, which ran for 7 to 11 cycles, a sample-barcoded 5' primer and a J-beta primer mix were used. One entry per CDR3 protein results from TCRdb running MiXCR on the 5' RACE reads. The table includes some 760,000 distinct CDR3 sequences, roughly 25% detected once. In addition, the sample was reused for a study of T cells of mothers and their children.

The sample taken for sequencing was blood. The receptor set was obtained from a boy aged 5-17 years in good health.

This clonotype occurred a few times. The rearrangement uses TRBV27 and TRBJ2-7; TRBD2 might be the D (5 bases). Germline assignment: CDR1 MNHEY and CDR2 SMNVEV (reference sequence). The CDR3 totals 13 residues. Between the trimmed V and J ends, which lost 7 bases and 5 bases, there was a span of 15 bases. CDR3 protein: CASTSGGLDEQYF. DNA of the CDR3: TGTGCCAGCACCAGTGGAGGTCTCGACGAGCAGTACTTC.

This clonotype was seen only a few times. The chain employs TRBV12-3 or TRBV12-4 and TRBJ2-7; TRBD2 matches 10 bases. This CDR3 comprises 13 residues. V shed 4 bases and J 13 bases; nucleotides not matched to a gene: 10. CDR3 sequence (DNA): TGTGCCAGCAGTTCCAGCGGGGGGGCCCTCCTCTACTTC. Encoded protein: CASSSSGGALLYF.

This clonotype has just a few counts. The rearrangement joins TRBV29-1 to TRBJ2-1; D might be TRBD1 or TRBD2, each matching 5 bases. Per germline, CDR1 SQVTM and CDR2 ANQGSEA. V lost 6 bases to trimming and J lost 4 bases, with 10 bases between them. The CDR3 has 12 amino acids. CDR3 region: CSVGDEYNEQFF. In DNA, the CDR3 is TGCAGCGTGGGGGACGAATACAATGAGCAGTTCTTC.

The rearrangement links TRBV19 to TRBJ1-2; no reliable D call. Per the germline V gene, CDR1 is LNHDA and CDR2 is SQIVND (reference sequence). The ends were cut back, 6 bases at V and 4 bases at J, with 12 bases in the middle. CDR3 size: 13 residues. The CDR3 coding sequence is TGTGCCAGTAGCCCCGCCGCAGTCTATGGCTACACCTTC. This encodes CASSPAAVYGYTF.

The rearrangement uses TRBV7-9 and TRBJ2-7, with D tentatively TRBD2 (6 bases). Germline CDR1 reads SEHNR; CDR2 reads FQNEAQ (reference sequence). V was shortened by 4 bases and J by 7 bases, with 20 bases between the two germline ends. The CDR3 is made up of 15 amino acids. CDR3 DNA sequence: TGTGCCAGCAGCTGGGGTGGCCCTACCGGGGGTGAGCAGTACTTC. Protein product: CASSWGGPTGGEQYF. Filled out from reference TRBV7-9 and TRBJ2-7, the complete variable domain reads DTGVSQNPRHKITKRGQNVTFRCDPISEHNRLYWYRQTLGQGPEFLTYFQNEAQLEKSRLLSDRFSAERPKGSFSTLEIQRTEQGDSAMYLCASSWGGPTGGEQYFGPGTRLTVT.

The genes are TRBV7-9 and TRBJ2-5; no firm D call. Germline lookup yields CDR1 SEHNR and CDR2 FQNEAQ (reference sequence). Deletions cut 2 bases from V and 5 bases from J, with 12 bases between. This CDR3 is built from 14 residues. CDR3 DNA sequence: TGTGCCAGCAGCTTATTTCTGGGTTGGGAGACCCAGTACTTC. It yields the protein CASSLFLGWETQYF.

This chain uses TRBV12-3 or TRBV12-4 with TRBJ2-5; no clear D. The V and J ends lost 3 bases and 2 bases respectively, with 7 bases between them. This CDR3 comprises 13 residues. For the CDR3, the DNA is TGTGCCAGCAGTTTTTTTATTCAAGAGACCCAGTACTTC. Translated: CASSFFIQETQYF.

This clonotype has a count of ten or more. The V and J genes are TRBV7-3 and TRBJ2-1; D is unclear. Germline CDR1 is SGHTA and CDR2 is FQGTGA. The length of the CDR3 is 12 residues. V shed 4 bases and J shed 6 bases, with 7 bases lying between them. The CDR3 is CASSSVGNEQFF. DNA of the CDR3: TGTGCCAGCAGCTCGGTAGGCAATGAGCAGTTCTTC.

The rearrangement joins TRBV4-2 to TRBJ2-7; 9 nucleotides agree with TRBD2. This CDR3 comprises 15 residues. Germline CDR1 LGHNA, CDR2 YNFKEQ. V shed 5 bases, J shed 2 bases, and the junction held 7 bases outside the gene matches. CDR3 protein: CASSYATSGPYEQYF. The DNA for the CDR3 is TGTGCCAGCAGCTATGCGACTAGCGGACCCTACGAGCAGTACTTC.

The chain carries TRBV5-1 and TRBJ1-6; TRBD1 is a possible D gene (6 bases). Trimming shortened V by 6 bases and J by 5 bases, and 9 bases separated the two germline ends. This CDR3 has 13 amino acids. The germline V gene has CDR1 SGHRS and CDR2 YFSETQ. CDR3 nucleotide sequence: TGCGCCAGCACGGACAGAGATAATTCACCCCTCCACTTT. This translates into CASTDRDNSPLHF. Using reference TRBV5-1 and TRBJ1-6 for the parts outside the CDR3, the full variable domain is KAGVTQTPRYLIKTRGQQVTLSCSPISGHRSVSWYQQTPGQGLQFLFEYFSETQRNKGNFPGRFSGRQFSNSRSEMNVSTLELGDSALYLCASTDRDNSPLHFGNGTRLTVT.

This clonotype appeared many times. The rearrangement uses TRBV13 and TRBJ2-1, with D perhaps being TRBD1 or TRBD2 (6 bases each). The length of the CDR3 is 14 residues. V lost 2 bases, J lost 7 bases, and 12 bases lay in between. In germline, CDR1 is PRHDT, CDR2 FYEKMQ (reference sequence). The CDR3 region is CASSLRGAGNEQFF. CDR3 coding DNA: TGTGCCAGCAGCTTAAGGGGGGCTGGGAATGAGCAGTTCTTC.

The V call is TRBV3-1, the J call TRBJ2-5; 11 bases agree with TRBD2. After removal of 0 bases from V and 1 base from J, the junction contained 10 bases not matched to a gene. Germline CDR1 and CDR2: LGHDT and YNNKEL (reference sequence). The CDR3 has 19 residues. CDR3 amino acids: CASSQDLGGSGGAQETQYF. The DNA for the CDR3 is TGTGCCAGCAGCCAAGACCTGGGAGGTAGCGGGGGGGCCCAAGAGACCCAGTACTTC.

This clonotype was detected a few times. The V call is TRBV4-1, the J call TRBJ2-3, with 10 nucleotides matching TRBD2. There are 16 residues in the CDR3. Losses at the gene ends were 2 bases for V and 4 bases for J; bases not matched to a gene: 6. Germline V CDR1 and CDR2: MGHRA, YSYEKL. CDR3 loop: CASSQPGLAISDTQYF. The CDR3 nucleotides are TGCGCCAGCAGCCAACCGGGACTAGCGATCTCAGATACGCAGTATTTT.

Only a few counts were recorded for this clonotype. One end of the junction varies from germline; a read error may be responsible. The V and J genes are TRBV7-8 and TRBJ1-5; maybe TRBD1 (5 bases). Germline CDR1 is SGHVS and CDR2 is FQNEAQ. CDR3 size: 16 residues. The CDR3 DNA follows: TGTGCCAGCAGCTTAGGTGGACACTATAGCGATCAGCCCCAGCATTTT. This gives the protein CASSLGGHYSDQPQHF.

This sequence joins TRBV7-2 and TRBJ2-6; possibly TRBD1 for D (6 bases). V lost 3 bases and J 0 bases, leaving 9 bases between the germline ends. The V gene's germline CDR1 is SGHTA and CDR2 FQGNSA. CDR3 size: 16 residues. The CDR3 DNA follows: TGTGCCAGCAGCTTGGACAGAGGCTCTGGGGCCAACGTCCTGACTTTC. This gives the protein CASSLDRGSGANVLTF.

Worth noting for this clonotype: A read error may produce the germline difference seen at one junction end. The chain uses TRBV11-2 and TRBJ1-2; tentatively, D is TRBD1 (6 bases). This CDR3 contains 14 residues. Germline V gene sequence: CDR1 SGHAT, CDR2 FQNNGV. The CDR3 DNA follows: TGTGCCGGCAGCTTTCACAGGGCCCCCTATGGCTACACCTTC. Its translation: CAGSFHRAPYGYTF.

This clonotype was picked up a small number of times. The chain links TRBV29-1 to TRBJ2-1; TRBD1 or TRBD2 may be the D gene (6 bases each). The end of the DNA fits TRBJ2-7 better, so the J call may be wrong. Germline V gene data show CDR1 as SQVTM and CDR2 as ANQGSEA. CDR3 length: 14 residues. Written as DNA, the CDR3 is TGCAGCGTTCTTAGGGGGGACAACTCCTACGAGCAGTACTTC. Amino acids: CSVLRGDNSYEQYF.

The chain couples TRBV5-5 to TRBJ2-1; maybe TRBD1 (5 bases). Germline-derived CDR1 and CDR2 are SGHKS and YYEKEE (reference sequence). The CDR3 is 14 amino acids. Trimming took 4 bases from V and 4 from J, leaving 12 bases between them. CDR3 in DNA: TGTGCCAGCAGCCCAGGGCCCCAATACAATGAGCAGTTCTTC. Amino acids: CASSPGPQYNEQFF. Looking up the rest from reference TRBV5-5 and TRBJ2-1 gives the full variable domain: DAGVTQSPTHLIKTRGQQVTLRCSPISGHKSVSWYQQVLGQGPQFIFQYYEKEERGRGNFPDRFSARQFPNYSSELNVNALLLGDSALYLCASSPGPQYNEQFFGPGTRLTVL.

This chain links TRBV7-3 with TRBJ2-7; the match to TRBD2 covers 9 bases. CDR1 is SGHTA and CDR2 is FQGTGA in the germline V gene. The CDR3 is 14 residues long. V was pared by 9 bases and J by 2 bases, with 8 bases of the junction left unmatched. The CDR3 DNA follows: TGTGCCAGTAGCGCACTAGCGGGTCCCTACGAGCAGTACTTC. Amino acid sequence: CASSALAGPYEQYF.

The V call is TRBV12-3 or TRBV12-4, the J call TRBJ2-1; D gene uncertain. V was shortened by 6 bases and J by 2 bases, with 14 bases between the two germline ends. The CDR3 has 15 residues. The DNA of the CDR3 is TGTGCCAGCAGATATCAGAGTTCCGCCTACAATGAGCAGTTCTTC. Residues: CASRYQSSAYNEQFF.

The V call is TRBV20-1, the J call TRBJ2-7, with D perhaps matching TRBD2 (6 bases). The DNA end lines up better with TRBJ2-1; the J call may be wrong. CDR1 is DFQATT, CDR2 SNEGSKA, per germline (reference sequence). The CDR3 extends over 18 amino acids. The CDR3 spells CSARDPLERAVGYNEQFF. For the CDR3, the DNA is TGCAGTGCTAGAGATCCGCTTGAGCGGGCCGTGGGCTACAATGAGCAGTTCTTC.

J is TRBJ2-1 and V is TRBV29-1; 9 positions agree with TRBD2. This CDR3 region has 19 residues. The V and J ends lost 3 bases and 0 bases, in that order; junction bases with no gene match: 15. Germline V gene lookup returns CDR1 SQVTM and CDR2 ANQGSEA. The CDR3 sequence: CSVEGIGTSRQSSYNEQFF. In nucleotides, the CDR3 is TGCAGCGTTGAGGGGATCGGGACTAGCCGCCAGAGCTCCTACAATGAGCAGTTCTTC.

The table lists this clonotype with a count of one. The chain combines TRBV12-3 or TRBV12-4 with TRBJ2-1; TRBD1 matches at 7 bases. This CDR3 is built from 14 residues. With V trimmed by 5 bases and J by 6 bases, 7 bases remained unmatched. CDR3 protein: CASSRDRIPNEQFF. The CDR3 DNA reads TGTGCCAGCAGTCGGGACAGAATTCCCAATGAGCAGTTCTTC.

This sequence joins TRBV13 and TRBJ1-2; D is unclear. CDR3 length: 14 residues. The germline CDR1 and CDR2 sequences are PRHDT and FYEKMQ (reference sequence). Trimming took 2 bases from V and 3 from J, leaving 10 bases between them. CDR3 in DNA: TGTGCCAGCAGCTTAAGAGAACACGACTATGGCTACACCTTC. This sequence encodes CASSLREHDYGYTF. Looking up the rest from reference TRBV13 and TRBJ1-2 gives the full variable domain: AAGVIQSPRHLIKEKRETATLKCYPIPRHDTVYWYQQGPGQDPQFLISFYEKMQSDKGSIPDRFSAQQFSDYHSELNMSSLELGDSALYFCASSLREHDYGYTFGSGTRLTVV.